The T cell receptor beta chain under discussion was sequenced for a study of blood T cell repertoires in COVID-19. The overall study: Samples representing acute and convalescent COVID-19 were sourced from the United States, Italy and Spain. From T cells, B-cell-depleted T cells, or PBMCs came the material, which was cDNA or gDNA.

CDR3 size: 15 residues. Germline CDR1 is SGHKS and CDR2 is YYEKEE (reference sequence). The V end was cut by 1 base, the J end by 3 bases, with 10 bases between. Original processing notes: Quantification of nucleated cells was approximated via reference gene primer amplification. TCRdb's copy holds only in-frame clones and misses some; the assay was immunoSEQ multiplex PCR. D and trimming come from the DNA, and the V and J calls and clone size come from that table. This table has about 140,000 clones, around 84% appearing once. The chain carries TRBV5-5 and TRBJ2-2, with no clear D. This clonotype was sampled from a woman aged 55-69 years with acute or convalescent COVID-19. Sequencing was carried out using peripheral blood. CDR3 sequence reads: CASSLYDTDTGELFF. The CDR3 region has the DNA TGTGCCAGCAGCTTGTACGACACCGACACCGGGGAGCTGTTTTTT. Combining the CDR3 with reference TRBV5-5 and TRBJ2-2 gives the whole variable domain DAGVTQSPTHLIKTRGQQVTLRCSPISGHKSVSWYQQVLGQGPQFIFQYYEKEERGRGNFPDRFSARQFPNYSSELNVNALLLGDSALYLCASSLYDTDTGELFFGEGSRLTVL.